This T cell receptor beta chain stems from a study of control samples from healthy donors and cancer patients. The assay was immunoSEQ multiplex PCR, and TCRdb's table has in-frame clones only and misses some. The top ten clones hold over 1.1% of a sample with approximately 170,000 clones, around nine tenths of them seen once. This clone was observed a single time. Germline lookup yields CDR1 LNHDA and CDR2 SQIVND (reference sequence). Trimming at V came to 9 bases and at J to 6 bases, leaving 2 bases not matched to a gene. The CDR3 loop spans 12 amino acids. The chain uses TRBV19 and TRBJ1-6; 7 nucleotides line up with TRBD1. The clonotype originates from a man aged 25-40 years in good health. What was sequenced was blood. The CDR3 protein is CASRDSNSPLHF. The CDR3 bases are TGTGCCAGCCGGGACAGTAATTCACCCCTCCACTTT.